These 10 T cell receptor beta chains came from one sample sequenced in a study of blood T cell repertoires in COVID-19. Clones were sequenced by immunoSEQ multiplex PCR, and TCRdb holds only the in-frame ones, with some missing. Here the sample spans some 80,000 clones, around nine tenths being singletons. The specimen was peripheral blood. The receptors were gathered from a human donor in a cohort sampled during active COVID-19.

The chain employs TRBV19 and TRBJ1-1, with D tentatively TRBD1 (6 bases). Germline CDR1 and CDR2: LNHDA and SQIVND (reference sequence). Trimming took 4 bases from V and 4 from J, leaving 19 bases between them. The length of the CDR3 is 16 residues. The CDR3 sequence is CASSTIATGSGTEAFF. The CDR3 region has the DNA TGTGCCAGTAGTACGATTGCGACAGGATCGGGCACTGAAGCTTTCTTT.

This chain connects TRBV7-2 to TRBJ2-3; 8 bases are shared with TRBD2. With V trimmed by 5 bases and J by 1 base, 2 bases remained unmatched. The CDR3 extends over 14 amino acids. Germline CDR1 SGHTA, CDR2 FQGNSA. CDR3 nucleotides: TGTGCCAGCAGCCCCGGGGGGGGCACAGATACGCAGTATTTT. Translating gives CASSPGGGTDTQYF.

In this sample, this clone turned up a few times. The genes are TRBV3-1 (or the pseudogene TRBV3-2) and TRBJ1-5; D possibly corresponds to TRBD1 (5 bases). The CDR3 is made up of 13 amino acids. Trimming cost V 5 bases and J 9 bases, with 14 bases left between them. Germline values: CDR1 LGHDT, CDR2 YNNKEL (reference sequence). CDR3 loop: CASSRKNTGPQHF. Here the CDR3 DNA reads TGTGCCAGCAGCAGAAAAAATACAGGGCCCCAGCATTTT.

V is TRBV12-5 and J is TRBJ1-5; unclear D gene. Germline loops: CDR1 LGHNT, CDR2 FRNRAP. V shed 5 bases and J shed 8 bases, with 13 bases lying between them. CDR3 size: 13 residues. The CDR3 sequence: CASGPSEGKPQHF. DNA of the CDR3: TGTGCTAGTGGTCCCTCGGAGGGTAAGCCCCAGCATTTT.

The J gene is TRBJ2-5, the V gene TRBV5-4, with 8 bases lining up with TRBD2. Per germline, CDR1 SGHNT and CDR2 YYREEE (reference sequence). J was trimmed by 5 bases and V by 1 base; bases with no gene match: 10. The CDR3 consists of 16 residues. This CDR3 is CASSLISGGQGETQYF. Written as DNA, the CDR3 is TGTGCCAGCAGCTTGATATCGGGGGGGCAGGGGGAGACCCAGTACTTC.

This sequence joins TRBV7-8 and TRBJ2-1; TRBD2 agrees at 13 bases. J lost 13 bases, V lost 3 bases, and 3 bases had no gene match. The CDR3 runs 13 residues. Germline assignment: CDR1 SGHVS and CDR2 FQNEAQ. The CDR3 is CASSLGTSGAQFF. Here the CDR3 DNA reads TGTGCCAGCAGCTTGGGGACTAGCGGGGCACAGTTCTTC.

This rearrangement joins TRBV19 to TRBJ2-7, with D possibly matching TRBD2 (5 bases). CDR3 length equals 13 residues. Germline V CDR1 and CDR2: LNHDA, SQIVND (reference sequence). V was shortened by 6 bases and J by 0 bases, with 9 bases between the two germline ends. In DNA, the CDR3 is TGTGCCAGTAGAAAGGGAGTCTCCTACGAGCAGTACTTC. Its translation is CASRKGVSYEQYF.

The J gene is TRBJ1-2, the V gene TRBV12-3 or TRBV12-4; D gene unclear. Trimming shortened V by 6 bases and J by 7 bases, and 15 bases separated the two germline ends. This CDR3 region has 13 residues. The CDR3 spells CASRKAAASGYTF. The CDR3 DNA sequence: TGTGCCAGCAGAAAGGCCGCGGCTAGTGGCTACACCTTC.

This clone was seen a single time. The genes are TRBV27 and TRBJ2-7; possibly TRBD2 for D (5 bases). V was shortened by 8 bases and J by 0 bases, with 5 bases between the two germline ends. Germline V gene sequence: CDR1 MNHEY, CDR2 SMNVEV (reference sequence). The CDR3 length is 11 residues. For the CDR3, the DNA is TGTGCCAGCGGGAGCTCCTACGAGCAGTACTTC. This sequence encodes CASGSSYEQYF.

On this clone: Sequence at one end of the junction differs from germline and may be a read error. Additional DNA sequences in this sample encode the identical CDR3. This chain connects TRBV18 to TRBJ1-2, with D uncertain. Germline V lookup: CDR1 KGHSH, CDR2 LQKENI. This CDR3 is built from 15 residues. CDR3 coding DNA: TGCGCCAGCTCACCGTCCGCCAGTTTTAACTATGGCTACACCTTC. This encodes CASSPSASFNYGYTF.